These 3 T cell receptor beta chains were sequenced from one sample in a study of low-dose radiotherapy and immunotherapy resistance in tumors. Covering alpha and beta chains, TRAV- and TRBV-specific primers were used for the first-strand cDNA. The TCRs were subjected to amplification over approximately 20 PCR cycles employing a constant-region primer in conjunction with a V-primer adapter. TCRdb recomputed calls from the reads with MiXCR, one row per CDR3 protein. The repertoire holds under 95,000 distinct CDR3 sequences, with roughly a sixth as singletons. Indicated time point: before trial treatment. This material consisted of PBMCs, taken before treatment. The origin of the receptors is a male donor with prostate cancer.

In this sample, this clonotype turned up many times. The chain recombines TRBV5-4 with TRBJ2-1, with D possibly TRBD2 on 6 matching bases. V shed 0 bases and J shed 9 bases, with 13 bases lying between them. The CDR3 is 14 residues long. Germline V CDR1 and CDR2: SGHNT, YYREEE (reference sequence). The DNA of the CDR3 is TGTGCCAGCAGCTTGGAGGCGGGGATCGGTGAGCAGTTCTTC. This codes for CASSLEAGIGEQFF.

This clonotype was counted at least ten times. This sequence joins TRBV5-1 and TRBJ2-7, with 10 bases matching TRBD1. With V trimmed by 4 bases and J by 1 base, 5 bases remained unmatched. There are 15 residues in the CDR3. CDR1 and CDR2 (germline): SGHRS, YFSETQ. The CDR3 nucleotides read TGCGCCAGCAGCCCGGGACAGGGGTTATCCTACGAGCAGTACTTC. It encodes CASSPGQGLSYEQYF.

At least ten counts were recorded for this clonotype. The chain links TRBV29-1 to TRBJ1-3; D is unresolved. The CDR3 length is 14 residues. The ends were cut back, 3 bases at V and 0 bases at J, with 9 bases in the middle. Germline CDR1 and CDR2: SQVTM and ANQGSEA. CDR3 nucleotide sequence: TGCAGCGTTGATCTGGGCCACTCTGGAAACACCATATATTTT. Residues: CSVDLGHSGNTIYF.